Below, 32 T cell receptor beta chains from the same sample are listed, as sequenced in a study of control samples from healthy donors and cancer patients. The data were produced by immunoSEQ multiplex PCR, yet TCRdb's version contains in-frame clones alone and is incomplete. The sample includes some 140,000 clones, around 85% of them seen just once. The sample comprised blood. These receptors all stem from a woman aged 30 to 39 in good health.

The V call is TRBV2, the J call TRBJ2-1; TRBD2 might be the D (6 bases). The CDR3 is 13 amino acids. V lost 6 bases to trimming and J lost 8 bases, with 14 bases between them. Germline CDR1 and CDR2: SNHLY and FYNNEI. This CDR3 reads CASRSWTNDEQFF. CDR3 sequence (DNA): TGTGCCAGCAGATCCTGGACTAACGATGAGCAGTTCTTC.

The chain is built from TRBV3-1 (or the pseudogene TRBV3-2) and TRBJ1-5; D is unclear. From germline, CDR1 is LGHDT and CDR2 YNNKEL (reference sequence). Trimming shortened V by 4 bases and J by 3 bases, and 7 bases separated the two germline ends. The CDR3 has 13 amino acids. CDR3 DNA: TGTGCCAGCAGCCGGCAGCCCAATCAGCCCCAGCATTTT. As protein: CASSRQPNQPQHF.

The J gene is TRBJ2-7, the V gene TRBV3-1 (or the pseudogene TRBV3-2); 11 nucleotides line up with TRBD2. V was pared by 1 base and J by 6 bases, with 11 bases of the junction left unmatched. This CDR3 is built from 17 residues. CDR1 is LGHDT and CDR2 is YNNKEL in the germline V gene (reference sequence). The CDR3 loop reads CASSQAGSGRAYGEQYF. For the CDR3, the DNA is TGTGCCAGCAGCCAAGCGGGTAGCGGGAGGGCCTACGGCGAGCAGTACTTC.

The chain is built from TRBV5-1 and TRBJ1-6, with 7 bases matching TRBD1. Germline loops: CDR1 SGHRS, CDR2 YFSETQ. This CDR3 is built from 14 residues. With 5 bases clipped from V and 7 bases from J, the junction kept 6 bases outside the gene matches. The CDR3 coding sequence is TGCGCCAGCAGGGACGGGACAGACAATTCACCCCTCCACTTT. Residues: CASRDGTDNSPLHF.

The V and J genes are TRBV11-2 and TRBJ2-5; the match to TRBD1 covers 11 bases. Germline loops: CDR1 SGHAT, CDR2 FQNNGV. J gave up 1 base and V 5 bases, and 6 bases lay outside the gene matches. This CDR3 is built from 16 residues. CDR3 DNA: TGTGCCAGCAGCCTCGGGGACAGGGGGGTCCAAGAGACCCAGTACTTC. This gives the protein CASSLGDRGVQETQYF.

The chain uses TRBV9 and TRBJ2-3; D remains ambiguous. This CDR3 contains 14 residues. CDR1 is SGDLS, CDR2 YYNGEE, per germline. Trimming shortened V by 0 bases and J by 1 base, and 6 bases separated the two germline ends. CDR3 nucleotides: TGTGCCAGCAGCGTAGAAGCACGCACAGATACGCAGTATTTT. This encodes CASSVEARTDTQYF.

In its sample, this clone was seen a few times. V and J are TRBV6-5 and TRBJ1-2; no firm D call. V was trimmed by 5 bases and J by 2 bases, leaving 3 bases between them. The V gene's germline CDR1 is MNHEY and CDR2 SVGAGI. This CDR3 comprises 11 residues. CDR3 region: CASSKNYGYTF. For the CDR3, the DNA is TGTGCCAGCAGTAAAAACTATGGCTACACCTTC.

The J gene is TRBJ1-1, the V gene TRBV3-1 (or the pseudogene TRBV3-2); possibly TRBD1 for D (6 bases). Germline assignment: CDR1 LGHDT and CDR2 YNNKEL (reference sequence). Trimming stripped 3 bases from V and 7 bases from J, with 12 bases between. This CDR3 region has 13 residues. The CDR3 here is CASSHKRGVEAFF. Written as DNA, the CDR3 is TGTGCCAGCAGCCACAAAAGGGGGGTTGAAGCTTTCTTT.

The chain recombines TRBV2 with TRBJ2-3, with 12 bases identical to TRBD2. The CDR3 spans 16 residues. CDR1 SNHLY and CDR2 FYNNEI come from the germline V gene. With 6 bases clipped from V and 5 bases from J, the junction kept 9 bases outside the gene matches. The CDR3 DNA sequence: TGTGCCAGCAGGATGACTAGCGGGAGTTCGGGAGATACGCAGTATTTT. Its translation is CASRMTSGSSGDTQYF.

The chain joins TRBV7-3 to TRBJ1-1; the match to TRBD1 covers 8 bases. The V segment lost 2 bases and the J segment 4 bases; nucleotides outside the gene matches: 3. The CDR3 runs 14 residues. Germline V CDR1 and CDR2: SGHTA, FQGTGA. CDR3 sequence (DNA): TGTGCCAGCAGCTTACAGGGGGCGAGCACTGAAGCTTTCTTT. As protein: CASSLQGASTEAFF. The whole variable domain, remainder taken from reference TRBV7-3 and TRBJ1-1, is GAGVSQTPSNKVTEKGKYVELRCDPISGHTALYWYRQSLGQGPEFLIYFQGTGAADDSGLPNDRFFAVRPEGSVSTLKIQRTERGDSAVYLCASSLQGASTEAFFGQGTRLTVV.

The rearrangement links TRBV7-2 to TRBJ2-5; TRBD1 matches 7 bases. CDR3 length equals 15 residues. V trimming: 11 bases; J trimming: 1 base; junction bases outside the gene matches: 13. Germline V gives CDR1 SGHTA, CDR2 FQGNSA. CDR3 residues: CASSPGQRIQETQYF. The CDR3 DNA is TGTGCCTCTAGTCCGGGACAGAGAATCCAAGAGACCCAGTACTTC.

CDR3 in DNA: TGTGCCAGCCTGCGACAGGGAGAGCAGTTCTTC. Amino acid sequence: CASLRQGEQFF. The rearrangement links TRBV2 to TRBJ2-1; 7 bases are shared with TRBD1. Germline V gene lookup returns CDR1 SNHLY and CDR2 FYNNEI. Trimming at V came to 8 bases and at J to 10 bases, leaving 5 bases not matched to a gene. This CDR3 contains 11 residues.

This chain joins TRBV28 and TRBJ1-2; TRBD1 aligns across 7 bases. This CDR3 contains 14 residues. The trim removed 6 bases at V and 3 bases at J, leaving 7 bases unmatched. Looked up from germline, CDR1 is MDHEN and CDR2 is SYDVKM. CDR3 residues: CASRPTGDYYGYTF. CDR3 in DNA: TGTGCCAGCAGACCCACAGGGGACTACTATGGCTACACCTTC.

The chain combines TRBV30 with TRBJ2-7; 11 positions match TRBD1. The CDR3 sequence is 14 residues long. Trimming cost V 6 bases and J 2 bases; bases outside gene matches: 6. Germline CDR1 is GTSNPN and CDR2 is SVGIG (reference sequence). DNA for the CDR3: TGTGCCTGCCCTGGGACAGGGGGGCCCTACGAGCAGTACTTC. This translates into CACPGTGGPYEQYF.

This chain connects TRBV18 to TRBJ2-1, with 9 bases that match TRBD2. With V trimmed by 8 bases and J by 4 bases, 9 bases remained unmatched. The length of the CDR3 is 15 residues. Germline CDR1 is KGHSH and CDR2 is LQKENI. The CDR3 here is CASTASGRPYNEQFF. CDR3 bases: TGTGCCAGCACCGCCAGCGGGAGGCCGTACAATGAGCAGTTCTTC.

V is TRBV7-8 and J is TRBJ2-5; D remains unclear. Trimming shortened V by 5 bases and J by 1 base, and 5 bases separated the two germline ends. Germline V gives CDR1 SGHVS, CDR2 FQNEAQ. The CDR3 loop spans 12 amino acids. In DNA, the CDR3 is TGTGCCAGCAGCCAAACCCAAGAGACCCAGTACTTC. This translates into CASSQTQETQYF.

For the CDR3, the DNA is TGTGCCAGCAGTCGGACCTACGAGCAGTACTTC. This gives the protein CASSRTYEQYF. The chain joins TRBV28 to TRBJ2-7; D call uncertain. CDR1 and CDR2 from the germline V gene are MDHEN and SYDVKM. The CDR3 loop spans 11 amino acids. The V and J ends lost 5 bases and 2 bases respectively, with 4 bases between them.

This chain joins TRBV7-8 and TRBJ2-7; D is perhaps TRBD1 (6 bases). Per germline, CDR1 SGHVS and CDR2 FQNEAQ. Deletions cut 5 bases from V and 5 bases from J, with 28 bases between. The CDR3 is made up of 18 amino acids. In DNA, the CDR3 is TGTGCCAGCAGCGACCGGACAGTGTTGCTTCAGGCTTATAACGAGCAGTACTTC. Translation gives CASSDRTVLLQAYNEQYF.

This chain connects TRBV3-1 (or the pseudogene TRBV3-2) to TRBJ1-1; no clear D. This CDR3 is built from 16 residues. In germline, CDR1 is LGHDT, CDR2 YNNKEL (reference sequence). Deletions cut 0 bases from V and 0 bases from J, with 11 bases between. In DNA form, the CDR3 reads TGTGCCAGCAGCCAAGAAAGACGGACGATGAACACTGAAGCTTTCTTT. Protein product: CASSQERRTMNTEAFF.

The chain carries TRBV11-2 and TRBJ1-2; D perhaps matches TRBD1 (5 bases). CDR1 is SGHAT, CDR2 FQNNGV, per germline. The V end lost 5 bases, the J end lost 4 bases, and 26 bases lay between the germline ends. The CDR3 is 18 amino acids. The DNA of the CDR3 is TGTGCCAGCAGCCCCCTGGCCCTCAGCGGGGCGGTGACCTATGGCTACACCTTC. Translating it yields CASSPLALSGAVTYGYTF.

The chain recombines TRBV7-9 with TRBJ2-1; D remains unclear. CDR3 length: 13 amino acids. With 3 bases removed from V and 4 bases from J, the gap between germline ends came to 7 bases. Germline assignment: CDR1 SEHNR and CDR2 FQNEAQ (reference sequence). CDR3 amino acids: CASSFRRYNEQFF. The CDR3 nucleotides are TGTGCCAGCAGCTTTCGGCGGTACAATGAGCAGTTCTTC.

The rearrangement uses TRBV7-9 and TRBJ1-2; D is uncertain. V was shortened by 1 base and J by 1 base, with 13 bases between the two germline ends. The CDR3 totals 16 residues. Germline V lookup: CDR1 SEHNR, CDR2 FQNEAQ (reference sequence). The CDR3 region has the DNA TGTGCCAGCAGCTTAGATTGGCACAGAGATAACTATGGCTACACCTTC. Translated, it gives CASSLDWHRDNYGYTF.

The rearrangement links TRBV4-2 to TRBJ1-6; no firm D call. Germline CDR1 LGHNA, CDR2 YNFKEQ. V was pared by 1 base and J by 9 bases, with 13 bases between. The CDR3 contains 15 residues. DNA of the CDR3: TGTGCCAGCAGCCAAGTCGAGGAGGGAAGTTCACCCCTCCACTTT. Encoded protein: CASSQVEEGSSPLHF.

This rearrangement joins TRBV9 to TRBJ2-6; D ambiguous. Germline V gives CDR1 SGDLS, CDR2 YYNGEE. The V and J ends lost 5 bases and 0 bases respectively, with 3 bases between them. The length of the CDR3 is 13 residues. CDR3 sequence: CASRDSGANVLTF. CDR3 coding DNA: TGTGCCAGCAGAGACTCTGGGGCCAACGTCCTGACTTTC.

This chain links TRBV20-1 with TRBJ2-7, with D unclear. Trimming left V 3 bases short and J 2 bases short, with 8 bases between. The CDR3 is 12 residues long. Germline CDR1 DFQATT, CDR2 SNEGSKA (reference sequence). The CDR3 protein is CSASPAAYEQYF. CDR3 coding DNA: TGCAGTGCTAGTCCCGCAGCCTACGAGCAGTACTTC.

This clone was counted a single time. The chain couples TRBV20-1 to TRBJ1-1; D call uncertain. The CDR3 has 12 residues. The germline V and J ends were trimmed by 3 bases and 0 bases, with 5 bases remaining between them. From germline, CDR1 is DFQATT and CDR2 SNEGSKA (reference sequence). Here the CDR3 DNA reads TGCAGTGCTAGTAGGGTGAACACTGAAGCTTTCTTT. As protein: CSASRVNTEAFF.

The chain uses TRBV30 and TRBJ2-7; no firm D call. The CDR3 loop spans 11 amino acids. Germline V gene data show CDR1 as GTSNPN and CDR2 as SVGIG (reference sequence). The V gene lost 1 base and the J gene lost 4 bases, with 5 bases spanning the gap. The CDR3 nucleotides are TGTGCCTGGAGTGGGATTTACGAGCAGTACTTC. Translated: CAWSGIYEQYF.

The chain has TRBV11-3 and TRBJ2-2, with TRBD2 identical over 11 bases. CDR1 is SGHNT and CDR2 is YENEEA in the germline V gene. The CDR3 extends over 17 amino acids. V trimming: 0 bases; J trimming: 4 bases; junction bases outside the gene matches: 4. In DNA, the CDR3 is TGTGCCAGCAGCTTAGATCCACTAGCGGGAGCCACCGGGGAGCTGTTTTTT. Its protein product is CASSLDPLAGATGELFF.

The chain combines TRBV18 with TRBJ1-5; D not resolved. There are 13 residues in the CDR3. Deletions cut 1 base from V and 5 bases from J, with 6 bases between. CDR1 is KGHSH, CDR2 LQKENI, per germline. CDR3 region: CASSPLEDQPQHF. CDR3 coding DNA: TGTGCCAGCTCACCACTGGAAGATCAGCCCCAGCATTTT.

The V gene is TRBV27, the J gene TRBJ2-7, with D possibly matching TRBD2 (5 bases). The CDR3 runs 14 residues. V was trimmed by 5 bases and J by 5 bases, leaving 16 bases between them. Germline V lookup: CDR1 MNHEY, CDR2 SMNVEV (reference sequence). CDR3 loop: CASSRAGIGHEQYF. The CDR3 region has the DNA TGTGCCAGCAGTCGGGCGGGTATAGGCCACGAGCAGTACTTC.

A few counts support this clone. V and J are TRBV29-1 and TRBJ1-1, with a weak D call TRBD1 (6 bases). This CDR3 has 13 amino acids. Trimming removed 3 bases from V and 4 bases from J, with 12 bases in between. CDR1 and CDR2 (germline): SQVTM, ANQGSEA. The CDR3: CSVDTGGSTEAFF. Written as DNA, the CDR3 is TGCAGCGTTGATACTGGGGGCAGCACTGAAGCTTTCTTT.

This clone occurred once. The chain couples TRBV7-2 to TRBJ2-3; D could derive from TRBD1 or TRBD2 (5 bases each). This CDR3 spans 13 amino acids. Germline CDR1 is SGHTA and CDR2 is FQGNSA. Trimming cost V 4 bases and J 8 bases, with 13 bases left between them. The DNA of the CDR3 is TGTGCCAGCAGCTCCTACAGGAGCGGTACGCAGTATTTT. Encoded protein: CASSSYRSGTQYF.